This TCR beta chain stems from a study of blood T cell repertoires in COVID-19. Germline-derived CDR1 and CDR2 are SGDLS and YYNGEE. V shed 3 bases and J 4 bases; nucleotides not matched to a gene: 7. CDR3 length: 15 amino acids. Profiled with immunoSEQ multiplex PCR; TCRdb holds only in-frame clones, not every one. The data contain about 380,000 clones, 85% of them singletons. V usage is TRBV9 and J usage is TRBJ1-5, with TRBD1 matching 7 bases. This clonotype originated in a woman under 30 with acute or convalescent COVID-19. Sequencing was performed on peripheral blood. The CDR3 is CASSGWDSPNQPQHF. The CDR3 DNA reads TGTGCCAGCAGCGGTTGGGACAGTCCGAATCAGCCCCAGCATTTT.